The 9 T cell receptor beta chains below come from one sample, sequenced in a study of T cells in Graves' hyperthyroidism and ophthalmopathy. Using RNA transcripts as the source, TCR beta CDR3 regions were amplified. A set of HTBI primers served as the primers for a first-round RT-PCR of the TCR CDR3. From the multiplex PCR reads, TCRdb called clonotypes with MiXCR, one entry per CDR3 protein. The table records fewer than 500,000 distinct CDR3 sequences, roughly 15% of them present only once. Sequenced sample: blood. Source of these receptors: a man aged 18 to 29 with Graves' ophthalmopathy.

This clonotype has just a few counts. The V and J genes are TRBV24-1 and TRBJ2-5; D not resolved. The germline gives CDR1 KGHDR, CDR2 SFDVKD. V was clipped by 4 bases and J by 4 bases, with 12 bases between them. This CDR3 contains 14 residues. The CDR3 coding sequence is TGTGCCACCAGTGAACCGCCCCTCGGAGAGACCCAGTACTTC. Residues: CATSEPPLGETQYF.

The CDR3: CASRQGAGGAYEQYF. The CDR3 bases are TGCGCCAGCCGTCAAGGGGCCGGGGGGGCCTACGAGCAGTACTTC. The genes are TRBV10-2 and TRBJ2-7, with TRBD2 identical over 8 bases. J gave up 2 bases and V 8 bases, and 11 bases lay outside the gene matches. The CDR3 is 15 residues long. The germline CDR1 and CDR2 sequences are WSHSY and SAAADI.

This clonotype came up a few times. V usage is TRBV19 and J usage is TRBJ2-2; weak D call: TRBD2 (6 bases). Germline values: CDR1 LNHDA, CDR2 SQIVND (reference sequence). This CDR3 comprises 16 residues. The V and J ends lost 10 bases and 5 bases respectively, with 23 bases between them. The chain's CDR3 is CATKSLDGEDTGELFF. The CDR3, as DNA: TGTGCCACTAAATCCCTCGATGGGGAGGATACCGGGGAGCTGTTTTTT.

In this sample, this clonotype turned up many times. The rearrangement links TRBV20-1 to TRBJ1-2; a possible D gene is TRBD1 (5 bases). CDR1 is DFQATT and CDR2 is SNEGSKA in the germline V gene (reference sequence). The CDR3 loop spans 12 amino acids. Trimming pared 1 base from V and 5 bases from J, leaving 8 bases between. CDR3 nucleotides: TGCAGTGCTAGAGGGGGCGAGTATGGCTACACCTTC. Translated: CSARGGEYGYTF.

This clonotype was counted ten times or more. The chain uses TRBV2 and TRBJ2-2, with D possibly TRBD1 on 5 matching bases. Trimming stripped 2 bases from V and 6 bases from J, with 10 bases between. CDR1 SNHLY and CDR2 FYNNEI come from the germline V gene. This CDR3 comprises 14 residues. CDR3 sequence: CASSERGRAGELFF. The CDR3 DNA reads as TGTGCCAGCAGTGAAAGGGGTAGGGCCGGGGAGCTGTTTTTT. The complete variable domain, with remaining parts taken from reference TRBV2 and TRBJ2-2, reads EPEVTQTPSHQVTQMGQEVILRCVPISNHLYFYWYRQILGQKVEFLVSFYNNEISEKSEIFDDQFSVERPDGSNFTLKIRSTKLEDSAMYFCASSERGRAGELFFGEGSRLTVL.

This sequence joins TRBV5-1 and TRBJ1-4, with 9 positions matching TRBD1. V trimming: 0 bases; J trimming: 3 bases; junction bases outside the gene matches: 3. Looked up from germline, CDR1 is SGHRS and CDR2 is YFSETQ. The CDR3 length is 16 residues. The CDR3: CASSLGGTGSNEKLFF. The CDR3 bases are TGCGCCAGCAGCTTGGGCGGGACAGGGTCTAATGAAAAACTGTTTTTT.

This clonotype came up many times. J is TRBJ2-3 and V is TRBV2; 10 nucleotides align to TRBD2. Germline V gene sequence: CDR1 SNHLY, CDR2 FYNNEI. The CDR3 is 15 amino acids. Losses at the gene ends were 4 bases for V and 6 bases for J; bases not matched to a gene: 7. CDR3 nucleotide sequence: TGTGCCAGCAGTGGAGAGCGGGGGGGCCGGGATACGCAGTATTTT. Amino acids: CASSGERGGRDTQYF.

This clonotype has a handful of counts. A clone one base away is much larger, so this may be a read error. The chain combines TRBV20-1 with TRBJ1-1; tentatively, D is TRBD1 (6 bases). The V end lost 7 bases, the J end lost 2 bases, and 14 bases lay between the germline ends. The CDR3 consists of 13 residues. Germline CDR1 DFQATT, CDR2 SNEGSKA (reference sequence). In nucleotides, the CDR3 is TGCAGTGAAAAGAGGACAGTCAACACTGAAGCTTTCTTT. It specifies CSEKRTVNTEAFF.

This clonotype was seen many times. The rearrangement uses TRBV5-1 and TRBJ2-3; D possibly corresponds to TRBD2 (6 bases). Trimming shortened V by 0 bases and J by 2 bases, and 13 bases separated the two germline ends. The CDR3 contains 16 residues. The germline gives CDR1 SGHRS, CDR2 YFSETQ. In DNA, the CDR3 is TGCGCCAGCAGCTTGGGCGGGACCCGTGACACAGATACGCAGTATTTT. Translated: CASSLGGTRDTDTQYF.